These 15 T cell receptor beta chains share one sample of origin, sequenced in a study of read filtering for tumor transcriptome and immune sequencing. Molecular barcoded adaptors covering alpha/delta and beta/gamma chains were used on roughly 400 ng RNA. TCRdb redid the calling of the reads with MiXCR, one entry per CDR3 protein. The top ten hold over 35% of the sample, which has some 46,000 distinct CDR3 sequences, approximately 19% seen once. The specimen was a population of CD138-negative cells sorted from bone marrow. These receptor sequences come from a donor aged 40 or older with multiple myeloma.

This clonotype was counted between two and nine times. It may be a read error: a sequence one base away is much more abundant. The gene calls are TRBV12-3 or TRBV12-4 and TRBJ2-1; D may correspond to TRBD1 or TRBD2 (5 bases each). This CDR3 is 15 amino acids long. Trimming removed 1 base from V and 2 bases from J, with 9 bases in between. As DNA, the CDR3 is TGTGCCAGCAGTTTAGGGGGGATAACCTACAATGAGCAGTTCTTC. Translated: CASSLGGITYNEQFF.

In its sample, this clonotype was seen many times. The CDR3 loop reads CASSWERTYNEQFF. The DNA for the CDR3 is TGTGCCAGCAGCTGGGAGAGGACCTACAATGAGCAGTTCTTC. This chain links TRBV13 with TRBJ2-1; D may be TRBD2 (5 bases). The ends were cut back, 4 bases at V and 2 bases at J, with 9 bases in the middle. The CDR3 runs 14 residues. Germline V gives CDR1 PRHDT, CDR2 FYEKMQ (reference sequence).

In this sample, this clonotype turned up many times. The V gene is TRBV20-1, the J gene TRBJ2-3, with D perhaps TRBD1 or TRBD2 (5 bases each). The V gene's germline CDR1 is DFQATT and CDR2 SNEGSKA (reference sequence). The CDR3 extends over 13 amino acids. V was clipped by 7 bases and J by 0 bases, with 11 bases between them. CDR3 region: CSGGRTSTDTQYF. DNA of the CDR3: TGCAGTGGGGGCAGGACTAGCACAGATACGCAGTATTTT.

Many counts were recorded for this clonotype. CDR3 sequence reads: CASSVGQIPTGELFF. Written as DNA, the CDR3 is TGTGCCAGCAGCGTAGGACAGATCCCCACCGGGGAGCTGTTTTTT. The chain is built from TRBV9 and TRBJ2-2, with D possibly being TRBD1 (5 bases). Germline CDR1 and CDR2: SGDLS and YYNGEE. The CDR3 contains 15 residues. The V and J ends lost 0 bases and 4 bases respectively, with 10 bases between them.

Regarding this clonotype: A much larger clone sits a single nucleotide away, making a read error possible. The chain uses TRBV9 and TRBJ1-4, with 10 bases lining up with TRBD2. Judging by the DNA end, TRBJ2-3 fits better; the J call may be wrong. The CDR3 sequence is 15 residues long. Germline CDR1 SGDLS, CDR2 YYNGEE. The chain's CDR3 is CASNASGRAIGTQYF. In DNA, the CDR3 is TGTGCCAGCAACGCGAGCGGGAGGGCCATCGGTACGCAGTATTTT.

This chain connects TRBV20-1 to TRBJ1-5, with D uncertain. Looked up from germline, CDR1 is DFQATT and CDR2 is SNEGSKA (reference sequence). V gave up 4 bases and J gave up 3 bases, with 13 bases separating them. The CDR3 is made up of 14 amino acids. The CDR3 nucleotides are TGCAGTGCTATTCCTGGAGGGAACAATCAGCCCCAGCATTTT. Its protein product is CSAIPGGNNQPQHF.

This clonotype was recorded a few times. V and J are TRBV3-1 and TRBJ2-7; 7 positions agree with TRBD2. The V and J ends lost 0 bases and 10 bases, in that order; junction bases with no gene match: 6. CDR3 length: 13 residues. Germline loops: CDR1 LGHDT, CDR2 YNNKEL (reference sequence). The CDR3 bases are TGTGCCAGCAGCCAAGATGGGGGGGGACGCCAGTACTTC. Translated, it gives CASSQDGGGRQYF.

Points on this clonotype: This is likely a read error, given that the CDR3 carries no conserved phenylalanine or tryptophan at its end. V usage is TRBV24-1 and J usage is TRBJ2-1; 12 bases fit TRBD2. Per germline, CDR1 KGHDR and CDR2 SFDVKD. This CDR3 has 18 residues. V gave up 0 bases and J gave up 6 bases; unmatched junction bases: 8. The CDR3 bases are TGTGCCACCAGTGATTTGTGGTCTAGCGGGAGGGCCTGCAATGAGCAGTTCCTT. This translates into CATSDLWSSGRACNEQFL.

This clonotype was picked up many times. This may be a read error: a much more frequent sequence differs by one nucleotide. The chain carries TRBV6-2 or TRBV6-3 and TRBJ2-1, with 7 bases lining up with TRBD2. Germline CDR1 is MNHEY and CDR2 is SVGEGT. This CDR3 contains 12 residues. The CDR3 DNA reads TGTGCCAGCAGTAGACTAGCACATGAGCAGCTCTTC. It specifies CASSRLAHEQLF.

This clonotype was observed at least ten times. J is TRBJ1-5 and V is TRBV6-4, with D tentatively TRBD1 (5 bases). The germline gives CDR1 MRHNA, CDR2 SNTAGT. The CDR3 has 15 residues. Trimming pared 6 bases from V and 0 bases from J, leaving 12 bases between. The CDR3 reads CASSRDSYSNQPQHF. The CDR3, as DNA: TGTGCCAGCAGCAGGGATTCTTATAGCAATCAGCCCCAGCATTTT.

The sample holds many counts of this clonotype. V and J are TRBV29-1 and TRBJ2-7; TRBD2 matches 9 bases. This CDR3 spans 13 amino acids. Germline V lookup: CDR1 SQVTM, CDR2 ANQGSEA. V was pared by 4 bases and J by 2 bases, with 3 bases of the junction left unmatched. The CDR3 DNA sequence: TGCAGCGTTGTGTCTAGCGGGACCTACGAGCAGTACTTC. This sequence encodes CSVVSSGTYEQYF.

At least ten counts were recorded for this clonotype. The chain employs TRBV7-9 and TRBJ1-4; D is unresolved. Germline lookup yields CDR1 SEHNR and CDR2 FQNEAQ (reference sequence). The CDR3 is made up of 16 amino acids. V was trimmed by 0 bases and J by 4 bases, leaving 12 bases between them. CDR3 bases: TGTGCCAGCAGCTTAGCGCGTGGCCAGGATAATGAAAAACTGTTTTTT. This codes for CASSLARGQDNEKLFF.

There are many counts of this clonotype. The chain joins TRBV5-1 to TRBJ2-3; TRBD2 is a possible D gene (7 bases). The CDR3 length is 17 residues. Germline loops: CDR1 SGHRS, CDR2 YFSETQ. V lost 1 base to trimming and J lost 6 bases, with 21 bases between them. CDR3 sequence reads: CASSLPSGRGVADTQYF. The CDR3 coding sequence is TGCGCCAGCAGCTTGCCTAGCGGCAGGGGAGTGGCGGATACGCAGTATTTT.

The CDR3 sequence is CASSPGPGQGDGYTF. The CDR3 coding sequence is TGTGCCAGCAGCCCCGGGCCGGGACAGGGAGATGGCTACACCTTC. The rearrangement uses TRBV7-2 and TRBJ1-2; 9 positions agree with TRBD1. CDR1 is SGHTA and CDR2 is FQGNSA in the germline V gene. J was trimmed by 6 bases and V by 5 bases; bases with no gene match: 10. CDR3 length: 15 amino acids.

On this clonotype itself: This sequence is one base from a far larger clone and is likely a read error. This sequence joins TRBV3-2 and TRBJ2-3; no DNA check was done on the table's D call, TRBD2. TRBV3-2 is deemed a pseudogene. The CDR3 has 16 amino acids. The CDR3 nucleotides are TGTTCCAGCAGCCTCAGGACTAGCGGGAGCACAGATACGCAGTATTTT. Protein sequence: CSSSLRTSGSTDTQYF.